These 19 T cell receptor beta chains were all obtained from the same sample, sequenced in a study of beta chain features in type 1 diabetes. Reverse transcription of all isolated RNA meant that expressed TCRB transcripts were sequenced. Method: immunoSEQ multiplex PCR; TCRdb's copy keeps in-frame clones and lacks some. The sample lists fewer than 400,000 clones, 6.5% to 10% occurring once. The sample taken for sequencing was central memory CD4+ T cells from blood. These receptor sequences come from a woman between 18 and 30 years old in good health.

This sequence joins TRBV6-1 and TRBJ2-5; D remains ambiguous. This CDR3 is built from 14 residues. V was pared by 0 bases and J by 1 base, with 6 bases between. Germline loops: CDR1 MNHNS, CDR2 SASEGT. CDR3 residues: CASSEAWGQETQYF. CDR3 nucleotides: TGTGCCAGCAGTGAAGCGTGGGGCCAAGAGACCCAGTACTTC.

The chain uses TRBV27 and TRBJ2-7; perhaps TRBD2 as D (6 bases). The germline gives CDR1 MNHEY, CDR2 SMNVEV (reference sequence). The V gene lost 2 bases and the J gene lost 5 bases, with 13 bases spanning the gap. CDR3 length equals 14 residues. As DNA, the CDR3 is TGTGCCAGCAGTTTAACCGCGGGGACCCACGAGCAGTACTTC. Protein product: CASSLTAGTHEQYF.

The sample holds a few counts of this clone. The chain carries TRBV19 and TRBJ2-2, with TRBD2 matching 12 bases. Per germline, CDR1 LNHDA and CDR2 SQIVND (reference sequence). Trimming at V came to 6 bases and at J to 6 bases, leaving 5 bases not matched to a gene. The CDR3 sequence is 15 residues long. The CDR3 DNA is TGTGCCAGTAGGGGTAGACTAGCGGGAGCCGGGGAGCTGTTTTTT. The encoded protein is CASRGRLAGAGELFF.

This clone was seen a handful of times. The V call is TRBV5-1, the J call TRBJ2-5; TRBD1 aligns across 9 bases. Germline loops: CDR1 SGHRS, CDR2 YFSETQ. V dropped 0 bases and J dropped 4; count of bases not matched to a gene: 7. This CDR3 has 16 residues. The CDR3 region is CASSLEGQGAGETQYF. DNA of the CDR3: TGCGCCAGCAGCTTGGAGGGACAGGGTGCCGGAGAGACCCAGTACTTC.

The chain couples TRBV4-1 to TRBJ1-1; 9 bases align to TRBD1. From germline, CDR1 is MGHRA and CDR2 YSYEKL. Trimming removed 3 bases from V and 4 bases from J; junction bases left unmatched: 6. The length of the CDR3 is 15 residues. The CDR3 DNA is TGCGCCAGCAGCCATGGGGACAGGGCCGGCACTGAAGCTTTCTTT. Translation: CASSHGDRAGTEAFF.

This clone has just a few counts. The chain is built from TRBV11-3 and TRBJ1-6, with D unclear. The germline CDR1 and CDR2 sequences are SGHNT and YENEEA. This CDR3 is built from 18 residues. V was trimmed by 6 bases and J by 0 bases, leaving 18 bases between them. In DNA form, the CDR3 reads TGTGCCAGCAGTAACTCGAGATATCCAAGCTCCTATAATTCACCCCTCCACTTT. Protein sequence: CASSNSRYPSSYNSPLHF.

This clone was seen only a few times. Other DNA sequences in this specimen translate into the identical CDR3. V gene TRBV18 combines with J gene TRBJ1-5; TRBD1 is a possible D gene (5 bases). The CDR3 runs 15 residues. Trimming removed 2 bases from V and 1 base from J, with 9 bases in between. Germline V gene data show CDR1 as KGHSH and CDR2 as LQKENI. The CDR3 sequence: CASSPSAGSNQPQHF. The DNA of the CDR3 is TGTGCCAGCTCACCATCGGCAGGGAGCAATCAGCCCCAGCATTTT.

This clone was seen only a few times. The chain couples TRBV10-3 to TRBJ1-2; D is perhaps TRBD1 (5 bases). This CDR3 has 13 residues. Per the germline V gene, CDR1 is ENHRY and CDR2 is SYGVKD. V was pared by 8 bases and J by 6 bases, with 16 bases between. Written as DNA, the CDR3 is TGTGCCATCGCCAAGGAGGCCAGGGATGGCTACACCTTC. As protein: CAIAKEARDGYTF.

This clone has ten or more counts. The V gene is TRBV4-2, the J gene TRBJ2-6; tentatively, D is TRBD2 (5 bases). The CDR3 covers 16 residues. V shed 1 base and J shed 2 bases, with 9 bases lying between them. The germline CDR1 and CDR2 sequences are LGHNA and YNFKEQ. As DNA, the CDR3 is TGTGCCAGCAGCCAAGTCCTCGGGGCTGGGGCCAACGTCCTGACTTTC. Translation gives CASSQVLGAGANVLTF.

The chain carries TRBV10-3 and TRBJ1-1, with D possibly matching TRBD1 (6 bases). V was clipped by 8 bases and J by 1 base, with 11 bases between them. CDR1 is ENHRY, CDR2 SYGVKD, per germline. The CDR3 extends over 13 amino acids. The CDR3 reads CAIGGQTNTEAFF. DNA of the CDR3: TGTGCCATCGGCGGACAGACGAACACTGAAGCTTTCTTT.

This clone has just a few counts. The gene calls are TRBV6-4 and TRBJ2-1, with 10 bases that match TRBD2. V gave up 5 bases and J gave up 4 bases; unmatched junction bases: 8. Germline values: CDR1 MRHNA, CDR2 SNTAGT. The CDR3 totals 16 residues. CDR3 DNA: TGTGCCAGCAGTCCTAGCGGGGGCAACCGTTACAATGAGCAGTTCTTC. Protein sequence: CASSPSGGNRYNEQFF.

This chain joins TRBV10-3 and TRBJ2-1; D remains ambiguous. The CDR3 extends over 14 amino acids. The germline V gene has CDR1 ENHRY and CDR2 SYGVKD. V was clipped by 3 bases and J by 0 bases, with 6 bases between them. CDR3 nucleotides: TGTGCCATCAGTGATCAGAGCTCCTACAATGAGCAGTTCTTC. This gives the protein CAISDQSSYNEQFF.

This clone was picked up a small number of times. CDR3 residues: CASSGSWEQYF. In DNA form, the CDR3 reads TGTGCCAGCAGTGGGAGTTGGGAGCAGTACTTC. This chain uses TRBV2 with TRBJ2-7; D is unclear. Per germline, CDR1 SNHLY and CDR2 FYNNEI. Trimming pared 4 bases from V and 7 bases from J, leaving 8 bases between. The CDR3 length is 11 residues.

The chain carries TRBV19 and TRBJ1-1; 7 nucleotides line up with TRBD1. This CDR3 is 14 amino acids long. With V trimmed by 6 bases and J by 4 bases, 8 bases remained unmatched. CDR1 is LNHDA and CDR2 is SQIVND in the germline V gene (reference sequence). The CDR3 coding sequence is TGTGCCAGTAGAACACAGGGGATAATCACTGAAGCTTTCTTT. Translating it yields CASRTQGIITEAFF.

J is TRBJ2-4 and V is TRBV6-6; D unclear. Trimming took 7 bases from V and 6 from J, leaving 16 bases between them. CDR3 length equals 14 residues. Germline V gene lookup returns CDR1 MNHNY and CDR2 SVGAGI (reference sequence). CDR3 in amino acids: CASTPMVGSNIQYF. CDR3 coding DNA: TGTGCCAGCACACCCATGGTAGGGTCAAACATTCAGTACTTC.

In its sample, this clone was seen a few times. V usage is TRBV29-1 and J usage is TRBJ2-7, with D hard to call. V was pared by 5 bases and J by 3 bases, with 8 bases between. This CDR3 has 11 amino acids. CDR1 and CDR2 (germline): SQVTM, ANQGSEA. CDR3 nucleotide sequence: TGCAGCGTTTCCGATCTCTACGAGCAGTACTTC. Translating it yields CSVSDLYEQYF.

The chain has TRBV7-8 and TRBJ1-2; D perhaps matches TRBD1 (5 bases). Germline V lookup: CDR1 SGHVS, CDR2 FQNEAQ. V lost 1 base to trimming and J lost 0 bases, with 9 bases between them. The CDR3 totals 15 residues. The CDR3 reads CASSLGQPSNYGYTF. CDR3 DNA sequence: TGTGCCAGCAGCTTAGGACAGCCGTCTAACTATGGCTACACCTTC.

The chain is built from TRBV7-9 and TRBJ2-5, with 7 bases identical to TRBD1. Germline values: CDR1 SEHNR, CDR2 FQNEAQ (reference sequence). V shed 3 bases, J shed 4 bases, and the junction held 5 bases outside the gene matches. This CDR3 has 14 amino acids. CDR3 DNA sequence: TGTGCCAGCAGCTTCAGCAGGGGGAGAGAGACCCAGTACTTC. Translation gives CASSFSRGRETQYF.

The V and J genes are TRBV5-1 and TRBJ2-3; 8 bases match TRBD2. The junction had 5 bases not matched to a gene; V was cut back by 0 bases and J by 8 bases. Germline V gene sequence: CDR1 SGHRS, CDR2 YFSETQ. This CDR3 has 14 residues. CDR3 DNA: TGCGCCAGCAGCTTGGAAGCGGGAGCTCCTACGCAGTATTTT. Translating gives CASSLEAGAPTQYF.